The T cell receptor beta chain under discussion was sequenced for a study of T cells in Graves' hyperthyroidism and ophthalmopathy. Looking at the study overall: At the time of initial diagnosis and before any treatment, peripheral blood was collected.

Study conclusions and caveats: In validation, the model predicted ophthalmopathy. These predictions came a median roughly seven months before onset.

The V and J ends lost 6 bases and 2 bases respectively, with 16 bases between them. The CDR3 runs 15 residues. This clonotype has just a few counts. Its antigen is not identified. Clinical symptoms, serum thyroxine and TRAb, thyroid ultrasound and orbital computed tomography were used for the diagnoses. It was RNA transcripts that yielded the amplified TCR beta CDR3 regions. Researchers ran a first-round RT-PCR on the TCR CDR3 using the HTBI primer set. TCRdb ran MiXCR on the multiplex PCR reads and lists one entry per CDR3 protein. The table has more than 300,000 distinct CDR3 sequences, less than 20% seen once; the top ten hold 35% to 50%.

The sequencing sample was made of blood. This chain links TRBV12-3 or TRBV12-4 with TRBJ2-5, with D possibly being TRBD2 (5 bases). This receptor was taken from a man aged 18 to 30 with Graves' ophthalmopathy. The CDR3 DNA sequence: TGTGCCAGCAGCCCCCCGGACTGGTATCAAGAGACCCAGTACTTC. Its protein is CASSPPDWYQETQYF.